The 8 T cell receptor beta chains listed next were all sequenced from one sample in a study of lymphopenia after photon versus proton radiotherapy. TCRdb's table, derived via immunoSEQ multiplex PCR, lists solely in-frame clones and lacks some. Here the sample spans approximately 170,000 clones, about 88% being singletons. The sample consisted of peripheral blood, taken from a patient treated with photon-based radiotherapy. These receptors originate from a man in his fifties with gastric cancer.

The CDR3 reads CASSFTRQGSMDEQFF. The CDR3 DNA is TGCGCCAGCAGCTTTACTCGACAGGGGTCAATGGATGAGCAGTTCTTC. The chain joins TRBV5-1 to TRBJ2-1, with TRBD1 matching 8 bases. CDR1 and CDR2 (germline): SGHRS, YFSETQ. The CDR3 runs 16 residues. Trimming at V came to 2 bases and at J to 8 bases, leaving 12 bases not matched to a gene.

The V gene is TRBV28, the J gene TRBJ2-7, with 7 bases fitting TRBD1. Germline V CDR1 and CDR2: MDHEN, SYDVKM. Germline trimming cut 7 bases from V and 0 bases from J; bases unmatched to any gene: 9. The CDR3 is 15 residues long. For the CDR3, the DNA is TGTGCCAGCACCTCAGACAGGGCCGACTCCTACGAGCAGTACTTC. Translation gives CASTSDRADSYEQYF.

The J gene is TRBJ2-3, the V gene TRBV10-3; 11 nucleotides agree with TRBD2. CDR3 length equals 14 residues. The junction had 7 bases not matched to a gene; V was cut back by 8 bases and J by 6 bases. Germline V gene lookup returns CDR1 ENHRY and CDR2 SYGVKD. CDR3 coding DNA: TGTGCCATCGGTTCTAGCGGGAGGACCGATACGCAGTATTTT. Its translation: CAIGSSGRTDTQYF.

The chain couples TRBV11-1 to TRBJ1-2; D not resolved. This CDR3 is 13 amino acids long. In germline, CDR1 is SGHAT, CDR2 FQDESV (reference sequence). Trimming cost V 2 bases and J 4 bases, with 8 bases left between them. The CDR3 DNA reads as TGTGCCAGCAGCTTATTGTACGGCTATGGCTACACCTTC. Translating it yields CASSLLYGYGYTF.

This clone was observed a single time. The chain links TRBV18 to TRBJ1-2, with 9 nucleotides matching TRBD1. This CDR3 contains 15 residues. Germline V gene lookup returns CDR1 KGHSH and CDR2 LQKENI. With V trimmed by 4 bases and J by 6 bases, 9 bases remained unmatched. In DNA form, the CDR3 reads TGTGCCAGCTCACGCGGGACAGGGTACGGAAATGGCTACACCTTC. It specifies CASSRGTGYGNGYTF.

The V call is TRBV25-1, the J call TRBJ2-1; D ambiguous. The CDR3 loop spans 15 amino acids. CDR1 is MGHDK, CDR2 SYGVNS, per germline. V was trimmed by 3 bases and J by 2 bases, leaving 11 bases between them. The CDR3 region is CASSEVAGAYNEQFF. Here the CDR3 DNA reads TGTGCCAGCAGTGAGGTGGCAGGAGCCTACAATGAGCAGTTCTTC.

Only one count was recorded for this clone. The germline gene is not matched at one end of the junction; a read error may be the cause. The genes are TRBV7-8 and TRBJ2-3; D gene uncertain. The CDR3 has 13 amino acids. The germline gives CDR1 SGHVS, CDR2 FQNEAQ. CDR3 bases: TGTGCCAGCAGCTTAGAAAGCAGAGATACGCAGTATTTT. Protein: CASSLESRDTQYF. The whole variable domain, remainder taken from reference TRBV7-8 and TRBJ2-3, is GAGVSQSPRYKVAKRGQDVALRCDPISGHVSLFWYQQALGQGPEFLTYFQNEAQLDKSGLPSDRFFAERPEGSVSTLKIQRTQQEDSAVYLCASSLESRDTQYFGPGTRLTVL.

The table lists this clone with a count of one. The rearrangement uses TRBV2 and TRBJ1-1; 7 nucleotides match TRBD1. Germline V gene data show CDR1 as SNHLY and CDR2 as FYNNEI. This CDR3 contains 11 residues. The V gene end was trimmed by 6 bases and the J gene end by 8 bases; junction bases not matched to a gene: 3. CDR3 DNA: TGTGCCAGCAGGATGGACAGGGAAGCTTTCTTT. Encoded protein: CASRMDREAFF.